This paragraph covers one TCR beta chain sequence. Enrolled through a virtual design, the participants were between 18 and 89 years of age and came from 24 US areas. Cohorts were assigned according to the clinical history that participants reported. Per the authors' pipeline: Amplification from reference gene primers served as the basis for estimated nucleated cell counts. The data were produced by immunoSEQ multiplex PCR, yet TCRdb's version contains in-frame clones alone and is incomplete. V and J calls and clone size are given by that table; D and trimming were obtained from the DNA. The repertoire holds 220,000 or so clones, with about 86% as singletons. The data originate from a study of blood T cell repertoires in COVID-19. Looking at the study overall: Sources were T cells, B-cell-depleted T cells, or PBMCs; the material itself was cDNA or gDNA.

V was trimmed by 0 bases and J by 4 bases, leaving 10 bases between them. Germline lookup yields CDR1 GTSNPN and CDR2 SVGIG (reference sequence). CDR3 size: 13 residues. This TCR came from a middle-aged woman with acute COVID-19. The chain recombines TRBV30 with TRBJ2-7; tentatively, D is TRBD2 (5 bases). Sequenced: PBMCs or T cells enriched from blood (not recorded which). The CDR3 spells CAWSVGDRYEQYF. CDR3 DNA: TGTGCCTGGAGTGTGGGAGATCGGTACGAGCAGTACTTC.